The present entry profiles one TCR beta chain with its context. This receptor's antigen is unknown. One base away there is no much larger clone; base qualities are not given. The time point label for this specimen denotes: baseline before first vaccination. The vaccinee samples were drawn from two UK trials, COV001 and COV002, one of which was a single-blind randomized controlled phase 2/3 trial testing AZD1222 (ChAdOx1 nCoV-19) in healthy adults. Trial participant PBMC samples were collected at day 0 and day 28 after the second dose for TCRbeta chain sequencing. The CDR3 regions of human TCRbeta chains were subjected to immunosequencing. Per the source publication's procedure: TCRs in the repertoires were compared against a reference library of SARS-CoV-2-specific TCRs that had been generated with the MIRA antigen-specificity platform. Breadth was defined as the fraction of unique TCRs that were SARS-CoV-2-associated, and depth was defined as the fraction of total T cells that were SARS-CoV-2-associated. Using the MIRA data, every spike-specific TCR was mapped to the spike region that the TCR reacted to and assigned to either a CD4 or a CD8 class. Log10-transformed breadth and depth values were compared by one-way ANOVA with Sidak's multiple comparisons tests. The table comes from immuneACCESS by way of TCRdb, which keeps in-frame sequences with V and J called. Part of the clones is missing from these tables; in studies checked, under half for an unresolved V gene and the rest for unknown reasons. The DNA gave D and trimming, while V, J and clone size come from that table. This sample comprises some 130,000 clones, about nine tenths of them detected only once. The ten most abundant clones make up about 20% of the sample.

The data stem from a study of T cell responses to AZD1222 COVID-19 vaccine listed by TCRdb under 2021. Turning to the overall study: Because spike-specific TCR depth and breadth did not differ between the two schedules, AZD1222 recipients who got a second dose at roughly 4 weeks were pooled with those who got a second dose at roughly 12 weeks. Trial participants were enrolled by age into 18-55, 56-69 and 70-plus year subgroups, with roughly 150, 30 and 60 TCR-sequenced participants respectively. TCR sequencing covered fewer than 250 trial participants: about 210 given two doses of AZD1222 and around 26 given two doses of MenACWY control vaccine.

The CDR3 runs 14 amino acids, cysteine and phenylalanine included. Only the CDR3 portion is preserved as DNA: 42 bases, with reading frame beginning at the first base. V drops 1 base and J drops 3 bases, leaving 9 bases in between. Sequences SGHRS (CDR1) and YFSETQ (CDR2) are obtained from the germline V gene. Beyond this particular receptor, the publication reports: The whole spike protein was spanned by vaccine-associated CD4 TCRs, and dominant responses were seen in regions 160-218 and 743-854. Epitopes outside the regions mutated in the B.1.351 and B.1.1.7 variants were reportedly recognized by nearly half of the unique spike-specific TCRs. Because no day 14 peak-response samples were available, the repertoires could be characterized only after the peak T cell response. After two AZD1222 doses, spike-specific TCR breadth and depth were significantly higher than at day 0 and than in MenACWY recipients. In the small 56-69-year group, the increase in depth fell short of significance, most likely because of low power. Only 5 to 7 AZD1222 recipients were SARS-CoV-2 seropositive at baseline, limiting conclusions about previously exposed vaccinees. Most participants were white British and females outnumbered males, and the authors suggested that clonal diversity may have been underestimated.

The receptor was derived from an adult in good health. The receptor chain draws on TRBV5-1 and TRBJ2-3, and perhaps TRBD1 as D gene, on 6 matching bases. The specimen was peripheral blood, collected on day 0 of AZD1222 vaccination. The CDR3 region: CASSLQGRTDTQYF. The base sequence is TGCGCCAGCAGCTTGCAGGGGAGAACAGATACGCAGTATTTT. The full variable domain, with segments outside the CDR3 supplied by the reference TRBV5-1 and TRBJ2-3 proteins, appears as KAGVTQTPRYLIKTRGQQVTLSCSPISGHRSVSWYQQTPGQGLQFLFEYFSETQRNKGNFPGRFSGRQFSNSRSEMNVSTLELGDSALYLCASSLQGRTDTQYFGPGTRLTVL.